What follows are 29 T cell receptor beta chains derived from one specimen sequenced in a study of low-dose radiotherapy and immunotherapy resistance in tumors. Both TCRalpha and TCRbeta chains were reverse transcribed with V-gene-specific primers. TCR amplification ran 15 to 25 PCR cycles using constant-region and V-primer adapter primers. TCRdb reprocessed the reads via MiXCR and lists one record per CDR3 protein. The data contain fewer than 90,000 distinct CDR3 sequences, 18% of them singletons. Time point meaning: before trial treatment. Sequenced material: PBMCs, taken before treatment. These receptors came from a male donor with prostate cancer.

About this clonotype: Since a far larger clone is one base different, this is likely a read error. The CDR3 does not end in the conserved phenylalanine or tryptophan, so this is likely a read error. The DNA is left out, because the CDR3 cannot be placed on it with certainty; the CDR3 is given as TCRdb lists it. This chain joins TRBV12-2 and TRBJ2-5; the table gives TRBD2 as D, unverified against the DNA. TRBV12-2 is tagged as a pseudogene. The CDR3 spans 16 residues, counting both ends. The CDR3 is CASSRSTSGVQETQYS.

This clonotype was detected only once. Written as DNA, the CDR3 is TGCAGCGGATTCGACGGATGGAATGAAAAACTGTTTTTT. Amino acid sequence: CSGFDGWNEKLFF. The rearrangement joins TRBV29-1 to TRBJ1-4; D uncertain. The ends were cut back, 7 bases at V and 5 bases at J, with 14 bases in the middle. The CDR3 length is 13 residues. The germline V gene has CDR1 SQVTM and CDR2 ANQGSEA.

This clonotype was counted ten times or more. This chain connects TRBV28 to TRBJ1-6, with unresolved D. The germline V gene encodes CDR1 MDHEN and CDR2 SYDVKM. The V and J ends lost 4 bases and 5 bases respectively, with 6 bases between them. CDR3 length: 13 amino acids. Here the CDR3 DNA reads TGTGCCAGCAGTTCCCCCGATAATTCACCCCTCCACTTT. Translating gives CASSSPDNSPLHF.

This clonotype was recorded many times. The chain uses TRBV14 and TRBJ2-2; weak D call: TRBD2 (6 bases). The CDR3 length is 16 residues. The ends were cut back, 1 base at V and 7 bases at J, with 16 bases in the middle. Per the germline V gene, CDR1 is SGHDN and CDR2 is FVKESK. CDR3 in DNA: TGTGCCAGCAGCCAAGCTCGCGGGGTCCTTGACGGGGAGCTGTTTTTT. Its protein is CASSQARGVLDGELFF.

In this sample, this clonotype turned up a few times. The DNA is omitted, as the CDR3 cannot be located on it reliably, and the CDR3 follows TCRdb's listing. V gene TRBV4-2 combines with J gene TRBJ2-3; TRBD2, the table's D call, lacks a check against the DNA. Per the germline V gene, CDR1 is LGHNA and CDR2 is YNFKEQ. The CDR3 extends over 18 residues, inclusive of both ends. CDR3 sequence: CASSQGAGGLGTDTQYFF.

The CDR3: CASSKTGASNTEAFF. Here the CDR3 DNA reads TGTGCCAGCAGTAAAACAGGGGCGTCGAACACTGAAGCTTTCTTT. The V and J genes are TRBV5-5 and TRBJ1-1, with 7 bases that match TRBD1. The germline CDR1 and CDR2 sequences are SGHKS and YYEKEE (reference sequence). The CDR3 has 15 amino acids. V dropped 5 bases and J dropped 1; count of bases not matched to a gene: 8.

This clonotype occurred many times. The chain carries TRBV7-2 and TRBJ2-5; D possibly corresponds to TRBD1 (5 bases). Trimming shortened V by 5 bases and J by 4 bases, and 20 bases separated the two germline ends. CDR1 and CDR2 (germline): SGHTA, FQGNSA. The CDR3 length is 16 residues. CDR3 amino acids: CASSQLQVDSRETQYF. CDR3 coding DNA: TGTGCCAGCAGCCAACTCCAAGTAGACAGTCGAGAGACCCAGTACTTC.

As concerns this clonotype: The likely explanation is a read error, given a far larger clone one base away. This chain links TRBV13 with TRBJ1-6; 7 nucleotides agree with TRBD1. Germline lookup yields CDR1 PRHDT and CDR2 FYEKMQ (reference sequence). The junction had 14 bases not matched to a gene; V was cut back by 5 bases and J by 7 bases. The CDR3 is 17 residues long. CDR3 sequence reads: CASSPWTGRGLNSPLHF. As DNA, the CDR3 is TGTGCCAGCAGCCCCTGGACAGGACGAGGTTTGAATTCACCCCTCCACTTT.

This clonotype was detected ten times or more. The genes are TRBV29-1 and TRBJ2-5, with TRBD2 matching over 9 bases. This CDR3 has 18 amino acids. V lost 0 bases to trimming and J lost 1 base; unmatched junction nucleotides: 12. Germline lookup yields CDR1 SQVTM and CDR2 ANQGSEA. CDR3 region: CSVEDARGGGAGQETQYF. CDR3 sequence (DNA): TGCAGCGTTGAAGATGCCCGAGGCGGGGGGGCCGGCCAAGAGACCCAGTACTTC.

The chain uses TRBV28 and TRBJ1-1; 7 bases are shared with TRBD1. Germline values: CDR1 MDHEN, CDR2 SYDVKM. This CDR3 comprises 14 residues. V lost 7 bases and J lost 3; bases outside the gene matches: 8. CDR3 sequence reads: CASKPGQRDTEAFF. The CDR3 DNA reads as TGTGCCAGCAAACCGGGACAGCGAGACACTGAAGCTTTCTTT.

This clonotype was seen repeatedly, ten times or more. The V and J genes are TRBV12-5 and TRBJ2-5, with 9 nucleotides matching TRBD1. This CDR3 comprises 16 residues. The germline gives CDR1 LGHNT, CDR2 FRNRAP. Unmatched junction bases numbered 5, after V lost 2 bases and J lost 1 base. The CDR3 nucleotides read TGTGCTAGTGGTTTGACACCGGGACAGGGCCAAGAGACCCAGTACTTC. This codes for CASGLTPGQGQETQYF. The full variable domain, completed using reference TRBV12-5 and TRBJ2-5, is DARVTQTPRHKVTEMGQEVTMRCQPILGHNTVFWYRQTMMQGLELLAYFRNRAPLDDSGMPKDRFSAEMPDATLATLKIQPSEPRDSAVYFCASGLTPGQGQETQYFGPGTRLLVL.

In its sample, this clonotype was seen many times. CDR3 loop: CASSPSGSSYNEQFF. Written as DNA, the CDR3 is TGTGCCAGCAGCCCCTCCGGGAGCTCCTACAATGAGCAGTTCTTC. The chain uses TRBV7-8 and TRBJ2-1; D might be TRBD2 (6 bases). Between the trimmed V and J ends, which lost 5 bases and 0 bases, there was a span of 11 bases. The CDR3 has 15 amino acids. In germline, CDR1 is SGHVS, CDR2 FQNEAQ.

Ten or more counts support this clonotype. V is TRBV3-1 and J is TRBJ1-5; TRBD1 aligns across 7 bases. Germline lookup yields CDR1 LGHDT and CDR2 YNNKEL (reference sequence). After removal of 4 bases from V and 1 base from J, the junction contained 10 bases not matched to a gene. The CDR3 loop spans 17 amino acids. The CDR3 DNA follows: TGTGCCAGCAGCCTCGCAACTGGACAGGCGAGCAATCAGCCCCAGCATTTT. Translated, it gives CASSLATGQASNQPQHF.

The chain couples TRBV30 to TRBJ1-1; 9 bases match TRBD1. Trimming removed 3 bases from V and 0 bases from J; junction bases left unmatched: 11. From germline, CDR1 is GTSNPN and CDR2 SVGIG (reference sequence). This CDR3 comprises 17 residues. CDR3 nucleotides: TGTGCCTGGAGCCCGGGACAGGGTTTTAGGATGAACACTGAAGCTTTCTTT. This translates into CAWSPGQGFRMNTEAFF.

This clonotype has more than one count but fewer than ten. The V call is TRBV4-3, the J call TRBJ2-5; D gene ambiguous. The V end was cut by 2 bases, the J end by 4 bases, with 17 bases between. Germline lookup yields CDR1 LGHNA and CDR2 YSLEER. The CDR3 has 16 amino acids. CDR3 sequence reads: CASSQSPPAISETQYF. The CDR3 DNA follows: TGCGCCAGCAGCCAATCCCCACCCGCAATTTCAGAGACCCAGTACTTC.

By sample share, this clonotype is medium-sized. The rearrangement links TRBV5-6 to TRBJ2-3; weak D call: TRBD2 (6 bases). V was clipped by 4 bases and J by 2 bases, with 17 bases between them. Germline assignment: CDR1 SGHDT and CDR2 YYEEEE. This CDR3 contains 16 residues. The CDR3 DNA follows: TGTGCCAGCAGCCCCGATGGGGGGACCATCACAGATACGCAGTATTTT. Amino acid sequence: CASSPDGGTITDTQYF.

This clonotype was observed many times. The J gene is TRBJ2-3, the V gene TRBV6-1; 7 nucleotides agree with TRBD2. The CDR3 runs to 15 residues. The germline V gene has CDR1 MNHNS and CDR2 SASEGT. The V segment lost 4 bases and the J segment 4 bases; nucleotides outside the gene matches: 8. CDR3 in DNA: TGTGCCAGCAGTGGTAAAGCGGGACGGTCAGATACGCAGTATTTT. This codes for CASSGKAGRSDTQYF.

This clonotype appeared many times. The chain couples TRBV19 to TRBJ2-3; D perhaps matches TRBD2 (5 bases). The CDR3 runs to 16 residues. Trimming took off 7 bases at V and 2 bases at J, with 19 bases between the two ends. In germline, CDR1 is LNHDA, CDR2 SQIVND (reference sequence). The CDR3 loop reads CASTTRGGWVTDTQYF. In nucleotides, the CDR3 is TGTGCCAGTACCACCCGCGGCGGGTGGGTCACAGATACGCAGTATTTT.

CDR3 amino acids: CASSELSGARLDGYTF. CDR3 in DNA: TGTGCCAGCAGTGAATTGTCAGGCGCCCGATTAGATGGCTACACCTTC. The J gene is TRBJ1-2, the V gene TRBV2; D uncertain. The V end lost 2 bases, the J end lost 6 bases, and 19 bases lay between the germline ends. This CDR3 has 16 amino acids. Per germline, CDR1 SNHLY and CDR2 FYNNEI.

There are many counts of this clonotype. The chain couples TRBV5-1 to TRBJ1-5, with 9 positions matching TRBD1. Germline CDR1 reads SGHRS; CDR2 reads YFSETQ. The V gene end was trimmed by 0 bases and the J gene end by 3 bases; junction bases not matched to a gene: 1. The CDR3 loop spans 15 amino acids. The CDR3 protein is CASSLGTGVNQPQHF. The CDR3 bases are TGCGCCAGCAGCTTGGGGACAGGGGTCAATCAGCCCCAGCATTTT.

There are many counts of this clonotype. The chain joins TRBV4-1 to TRBJ2-1; 8 nucleotides align to TRBD2. The germline V gene encodes CDR1 MGHRA and CDR2 YSYEKL. J gave up 4 bases and V 7 bases, and 15 bases lay outside the gene matches. The CDR3 has 17 residues. The CDR3 loop reads CASNALFRGGLYNEQFF. For the CDR3, the DNA is TGCGCCAGCAACGCGCTATTCCGGGGGGGCCTGTACAATGAGCAGTTCTTC.

This clonotype was observed at least ten times. This chain connects TRBV20-1 to TRBJ2-5; D is unclear. V was shortened by 3 bases and J by 2 bases, with 7 bases between the two germline ends. This CDR3 has 12 amino acids. Germline CDR1 is DFQATT and CDR2 is SNEGSKA (reference sequence). CDR3 coding DNA: TGCAGTGCTAGCAATGGGCAAGAGACCCAGTACTTC. This encodes CSASNGQETQYF.

This clonotype was counted many times. The chain combines TRBV6-6 with TRBJ1-1; 9 bases agree with TRBD1. Germline assignment: CDR1 MNHNY and CDR2 SVGAGI (reference sequence). The V segment lost 7 bases and the J segment 1 base; nucleotides outside the gene matches: 10. The CDR3 spans 16 residues. CDR3 residues: CASKHRDRAPNTEAFF. The CDR3 DNA follows: TGTGCCAGCAAACACCGGGACAGGGCCCCGAACACTGAAGCTTTCTTT.

Comments on this clonotype: A far larger clone is only one base removed, so a read error is likely. The rearrangement links TRBV6-2 or TRBV6-3 to TRBJ2-7; 13 nucleotides agree with TRBD2. Germline CDR1 and CDR2: MNHEY and SVGEGT. The V gene end was trimmed by 2 bases and the J gene end by 7 bases; junction bases not matched to a gene: 17. The CDR3 extends over 19 amino acids. The CDR3 DNA is TGTGCCAGCAGTTACCAGACTAGCGGGGGGCCGCGCTCCTACAATGAGCAGTACTTC. Translating it yields CASSYQTSGGPRSYNEQYF.

This clonotype was seen ten or more times. The chain employs TRBV7-9 and TRBJ2-4; D may be TRBD1 or TRBD2 (5 bases each). The CDR3 loop spans 14 amino acids. In germline, CDR1 is SEHNR, CDR2 FQNEAQ (reference sequence). V lost 2 bases to trimming and J lost 8 bases, with 13 bases between them. The CDR3 DNA reads as TGTGCCAGCAGCTTAAACGGGGCAGGAGACATTCAGTACTTC. This translates into CASSLNGAGDIQYF. The full variable domain, with the rest looked up from reference TRBV7-9 and TRBJ2-4, is DTGVSQNPRHKITKRGQNVTFRCDPISEHNRLYWYRQTLGQGPEFLTYFQNEAQLEKSRLLSDRFSAERPKGSFSTLEIQRTEQGDSAMYLCASSLNGAGDIQYFGAGTRLSVL.

This clonotype has ten or more counts. The V and J genes are TRBV4-2 and TRBJ1-3, with D possibly being TRBD1 (5 bases). CDR3 length: 16 amino acids. With 2 bases removed from V and 4 bases from J, the gap between germline ends came to 15 bases. CDR1 and CDR2 (germline): LGHNA, YNFKEQ. CDR3 coding DNA: TGTGCCAGCAGCCAACTAGCGGGGACGAGAGGAAACACCATATATTTT. Protein sequence: CASSQLAGTRGNTIYF.

The table lists this clonotype with many counts. The V gene is TRBV4-3, the J gene TRBJ1-4; D is undetermined. The CDR3 consists of 15 residues. Trimming stripped 0 bases from V and 5 bases from J, with 10 bases between. CDR1 is LGHNA, CDR2 YSLEER, per germline. Here the CDR3 DNA reads TGCGCCAGCAGCCAAGAGGGGTTTGGGAATGAAAAACTGTTTTTT. Amino acids: CASSQEGFGNEKLFF.

The chain carries TRBV5-5 and TRBJ1-3, with TRBD1 identical over 8 bases. This CDR3 is 15 amino acids long. Germline values: CDR1 SGHKS, CDR2 YYEKEE (reference sequence). With 5 bases clipped from V and 0 bases from J, the junction kept 4 bases outside the gene matches. The CDR3 here is CASSWTGRSGNTIYF. CDR3 DNA sequence: TGTGCCAGCAGTTGGACAGGGCGCTCTGGAAACACCATATATTTT.

This clonotype was seen repeatedly, ten times or more. The chain links TRBV20-1 to TRBJ1-2, with TRBD1 matching over 8 bases. There are 14 residues in the CDR3. J lost 2 bases, V lost 4 bases, and 6 bases had no gene match. Germline V gives CDR1 DFQATT, CDR2 SNEGSKA (reference sequence). The CDR3 DNA reads TGCAGTGCTACCATTCGGACAGGGAACTATGGCTACACCTTC. It translates to CSATIRTGNYGYTF.